This is a list of T cell receptor beta chains from one sample in a study of post-analysis software for immune sequencing data. TCRdb reprocessed the PCR reads with MiXCR, giving one entry per CDR3 protein. Of over 300,000 distinct CDR3 sequences in the sample, approximately 33% were seen once. Specimen: blood. All receptors come from a girl between 5 and 17 years old with multiple sclerosis. The CDR3 runs from the conserved cysteine through the conserved F or W. D genes are given only for firm matches. Clone size is stated in some rows and not others, as once, few, many or a class when expanded.

clone_size: .; v_call: TRBV7-2; j_call: TRBJ2-7; d_call: .; cdr3_aa: CASSSQGGVEQYF; cdr3_nt: TGTGCCAGCAGCTCACAGGGTGGGGTCGAGCAGTACTTC
clone_size: few; v_call: TRBV25-1; j_call: TRBJ2-5; d_call: .; cdr3_aa: CASSESLAGTQYF; cdr3_nt: TGTGCCAGCAGTGAATCGCTGGCGGGGACCCAGTACTTC
clone_size: .; v_call: TRBV27; j_call: TRBJ2-7; d_call: TRBD2; cdr3_aa: CASSFGGVAYEQYF; cdr3_nt: TGTGCCAGCAGTTTTGGGGGGGTAGCCTACGAGCAGTACTTC
clone_size: few; v_call: TRBV3-1; j_call: TRBJ2-3; d_call: TRBD2; cdr3_aa: CASSQPGLAGGQGDTQYF; cdr3_nt: TGTGCCAGCAGCCAACCGGGACTAGCGGGGGGGCAAGGAGATACGCAGTATTTT
clone_size: .; v_call: TRBV28; j_call: TRBJ1-1; d_call: .; cdr3_aa: CASSLWADGQNTEAFF; cdr3_nt: TGTGCCAGCAGTTTATGGGCAGACGGACAAAACACTGAAGCTTTCTTT
clone_size: .; v_call: TRBV5-6; j_call: TRBJ2-2; d_call: .; cdr3_aa: CTSSPGFNTGELFF; cdr3_nt: TGTACCAGCAGCCCAGGATTTAACACCGGGGAGCTGTTTTTT
clone_size: few; v_call: TRBV20-1; j_call: TRBJ2-7; d_call: .; cdr3_aa: CSAVGDYEQYF; cdr3_nt: TGCAGTGCTGTCGGAGACTACGAGCAGTACTTC
clone_size: few; v_call: TRBV29-1; j_call: TRBJ2-1; d_call: .; cdr3_aa: CSVAMGPSYNEQFF; cdr3_nt: TGCAGCGTTGCTATGGGACCCTCCTACAATGAGCAGTTCTTC
clone_size: many; v_call: TRBV3-1; j_call: TRBJ2-4; d_call: TRBD2; cdr3_aa: CASSQATSGVPNIQYF; cdr3_nt: TGTGCCAGCAGCCAAGCGACTAGCGGGGTACCAAACATTCAGTACTTC
clone_size: few; v_call: TRBV14; j_call: TRBJ2-1; d_call: TRBD1; cdr3_aa: CASSQVTGQGHNEQFF; cdr3_nt: TGTGCCAGCAGCCAAGTAACAGGACAGGGGCACAATGAGCAGTTCTTC
clone_size: .; v_call: TRBV6-1; j_call: TRBJ1-6; d_call: TRBD1; cdr3_aa: CASRNGQGPPLHF; cdr3_nt: TGTGCCAGCAGAAACGGACAGGGCCCCCCACTCCACTTT
clone_size: .; v_call: TRBV28; j_call: TRBJ2-4; d_call: .; cdr3_aa: CASSGQLAKNIQYF; cdr3_nt: TGTGCCAGCAGTGGACAGCTAGCCAAAAACATTCAGTACTTC
clone_size: .; v_call: TRBV20-1; j_call: TRBJ2-7; d_call: TRBD1; cdr3_aa: CSAGDSTFSYEQYF; cdr3_nt: TGCAGTGCTGGGGACAGCACCTTCTCCTACGAGCAGTACTTC
clone_size: few; v_call: TRBV10-3; j_call: TRBJ2-3; d_call: TRBD1; cdr3_aa: CAAKRGLETDTQYF; cdr3_nt: TGTGCCGCGAAAAGGGGGCTGGAGACAGATACGCAGTATTTT
clone_size: .; v_call: TRBV29-1; j_call: TRBJ2-1; d_call: TRBD1; cdr3_aa: CSAEWGQSYNEQFF; cdr3_nt: TGCAGCGCCGAATGGGGACAGTCTTACAATGAGCAGTTCTTC
clone_size: few; v_call: TRBV20-1; j_call: TRBJ2-1; d_call: .; cdr3_aa: CSAYHDEQFF; cdr3_nt: TGCAGTGCCTATCACGATGAGCAGTTCTTC
clone_size: .; v_call: TRBV9; j_call: TRBJ1-2; d_call: TRBD1; cdr3_aa: CASSLDGQGGGYTF; cdr3_nt: TGTGCCAGCAGCCTCGATGGACAGGGCGGTGGCTACACCTTC
clone_size: .; v_call: TRBV7-2; j_call: TRBJ1-1; d_call: .; cdr3_aa: CASIPRVGDTEAFF; cdr3_nt: TGTGCCAGCATCCCGCGGGTGGGGGACACTGAAGCTTTCTTT
clone_size: few; v_call: TRBV24-1; j_call: TRBJ2-4; d_call: .; cdr3_aa: CATSAQAPWAKNIQYF; cdr3_nt: TGTGCCACCAGTGCCCAGGCTCCCTGGGCCAAAAACATTCAGTACTTC
clone_size: few; v_call: TRBV27; j_call: TRBJ2-1; d_call: .; cdr3_aa: CASSFRPVNYNEQFF; cdr3_nt: TGTGCCAGCAGTTTCCGCCCCGTTAATTACAATGAGCAGTTCTTC
clone_size: many; v_call: TRBV7-2; j_call: TRBJ2-6; d_call: .; cdr3_aa: CASSFLMQLPGANVLTF; cdr3_nt: TGTGCCAGCAGCTTCTTAATGCAGCTACCCGGGGCCAACGTCCTGACTTTC
clone_size: .; v_call: TRBV5-5; j_call: TRBJ2-5; d_call: TRBD1; cdr3_aa: CASSLTGVETQYF; cdr3_nt: TGTGCCAGCAGCTTGACAGGGGTAGAGACCCAGTACTTC
clone_size: many; v_call: TRBV12-3/TRBV12-4; j_call: TRBJ2-7; d_call: .; cdr3_aa: CASSFLRGPYEQYF; cdr3_nt: TGTGCCAGCAGTTTCTTGCGGGGCCCATACGAGCAGTACTTC
clone_size: .; v_call: TRBV12-3/TRBV12-4; j_call: TRBJ1-2; d_call: .; cdr3_aa: CASSRTQRGYTF; cdr3_nt: TGTGCCAGCAGCCGGACCCAGCGGGGCTACACCTTC
clone_size: .; v_call: TRBV10-2; j_call: TRBJ1-1; d_call: .; cdr3_aa: CASIVSGAGDAFF; cdr3_nt: TGCGCCAGCATCGTTTCAGGGGCGGGGGATGCTTTCTTT
clone_size: many; v_call: TRBV5-1; j_call: TRBJ1-4; d_call: .; cdr3_aa: CASSPGGRLTTNEKLFF; cdr3_nt: TGCGCCAGCAGCCCAGGTGGCAGGCTAACAACTAATGAAAAACTGTTTTTT